Each of the 8 T cell receptor beta chains below was sequenced from the same sample in a study of shared clonotypes between healthy human individuals. Terminally differentiated effector memory CD45RA+ cells were excluded from the naive CD8 cells, which were CD45RO-negative and positively selected for CCR7. Profiling relied on immunoSEQ multiplex PCR, and the TCRdb table lists in-frame clones only, not all of them. Among around 580,000 clones listed, 95% to 98% were seen once. Sequencing was performed on naive CD8+ T cells sorted from blood. These receptors were obtained from a man between 25 and 39 years old in good health.

The rearrangement uses TRBV28 and TRBJ2-7; D is undetermined. The CDR3 covers 14 residues. V lost 2 bases and J lost 1, with 9 bases in between. CDR1 is MDHEN, CDR2 SYDVKM, per germline. CDR3 coding DNA: TGTGCCAGCAGTTTAGAGGCCAGTTCCTACGAGCAGTACTTC. It translates to CASSLEASSYEQYF.

The chain uses TRBV4-2 and TRBJ2-7; perhaps TRBD2 as D (6 bases). Germline CDR1 and CDR2: LGHNA and YNFKEQ. The ends were cut back, 0 bases at V and 0 bases at J, with 9 bases in the middle. The CDR3 is made up of 15 amino acids. The CDR3: CASSQDSGYSYEQYF. The CDR3, as DNA: TGTGCCAGCAGCCAAGATAGCGGTTACTCCTACGAGCAGTACTTC.

The rearrangement links TRBV7-3 to TRBJ2-1; TRBD2 might be the D (5 bases). Germline V gene data show CDR1 as SGHTA and CDR2 as FQGTGA. The ends were cut back, 4 bases at V and 10 bases at J, with 11 bases in the middle. This CDR3 comprises 12 residues. CDR3 protein: CASSSPPGEQFF. CDR3 nucleotide sequence: TGTGCCAGCAGCTCCCCCCCGGGGGAGCAGTTCTTC.

The V call is TRBV7-2, the J call TRBJ2-7, with D possibly being TRBD2 (5 bases). Germline assignment: CDR1 SGHTA and CDR2 FQGNSA. This CDR3 is 12 amino acids long. V was cut by 5 bases and J by 7 bases, with 12 bases left in between. In DNA form, the CDR3 reads TGTGCCAGCAGCCAGCGGACGGAAGAGCAGTACTTC. Protein product: CASSQRTEEQYF. The full variable domain, with the rest looked up from reference TRBV7-2 and TRBJ2-7, is GAGVSQSPSNKVTEKGKDVELRCDPISGHTALYWYRQSLGQGLEFLIYFQGNSAPDKSGLPSDRFSAERTGGSVSTLTIQRTQQEDSAVYLCASSQRTEEQYFGPGTRLTVT.

The chain is built from TRBV7-3 and TRBJ2-2; no firm D call. There are 15 residues in the CDR3. Germline V gene data show CDR1 as SGHTA and CDR2 as FQGTGA. V lost 5 bases to trimming and J lost 0 bases, with 10 bases between them. This chain's CDR3 is CASSPAGANTGELFF. CDR3 coding DNA: TGTGCCAGCAGCCCGGCAGGCGCGAACACCGGGGAGCTGTTTTTT.

The rearrangement uses TRBV18 and TRBJ2-2; D unresolved. CDR1 and CDR2 (germline): KGHSH, LQKENI. Trimming took off 0 bases at V and 0 bases at J, with 17 bases between the two ends. The CDR3 length is 19 residues. The CDR3 loop reads CASSPPIQDPKPNTGELFF. The CDR3 DNA follows: TGTGCCAGCTCACCACCCATCCAGGACCCCAAACCGAACACCGGGGAGCTGTTTTTT.

V gene TRBV6-5 combines with J gene TRBJ1-2, with D possibly being TRBD1 (5 bases). The CDR3 consists of 14 residues. Germline V gene sequence: CDR1 MNHEY, CDR2 SVGAGI. V lost 7 bases and J 5 bases, leaving 17 bases between the germline ends. In nucleotides, the CDR3 is TGTGCCAGCAACCAACCGGGACTCTCGTATGGCTACACCTTC. Amino acid sequence: CASNQPGLSYGYTF.

The chain joins TRBV7-9 to TRBJ2-7, with a weak D call TRBD1 (5 bases). There are 15 residues in the CDR3. CDR1 is SEHNR and CDR2 is FQNEAQ in the germline V gene (reference sequence). V lost 0 bases and J 4 bases, leaving 13 bases between the germline ends. CDR3 nucleotides: TGTGCCAGCAGCTTAGCGGGGCAGGGATCATACGAGCAGTACTTC. Translation gives CASSLAGQGSYEQYF.